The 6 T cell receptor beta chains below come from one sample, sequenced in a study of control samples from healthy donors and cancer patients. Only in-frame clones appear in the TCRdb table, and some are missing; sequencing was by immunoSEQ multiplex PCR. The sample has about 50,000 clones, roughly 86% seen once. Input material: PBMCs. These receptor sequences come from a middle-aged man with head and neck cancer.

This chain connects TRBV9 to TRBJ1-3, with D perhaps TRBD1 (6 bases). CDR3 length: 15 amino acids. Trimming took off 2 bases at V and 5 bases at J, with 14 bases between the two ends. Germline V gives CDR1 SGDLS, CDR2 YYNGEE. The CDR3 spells CASSVLDSGRNTIYF. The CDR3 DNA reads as TGTGCCAGCAGCGTCCTGGACAGTGGACGAAACACCATATATTTT.

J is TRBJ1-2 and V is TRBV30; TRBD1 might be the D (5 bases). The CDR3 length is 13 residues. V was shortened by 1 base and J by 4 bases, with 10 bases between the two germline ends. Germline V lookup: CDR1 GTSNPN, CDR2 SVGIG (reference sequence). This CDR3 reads CAWSAQDPYGYTF. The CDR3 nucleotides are TGTGCCTGGAGTGCACAGGATCCCTATGGCTACACCTTC.

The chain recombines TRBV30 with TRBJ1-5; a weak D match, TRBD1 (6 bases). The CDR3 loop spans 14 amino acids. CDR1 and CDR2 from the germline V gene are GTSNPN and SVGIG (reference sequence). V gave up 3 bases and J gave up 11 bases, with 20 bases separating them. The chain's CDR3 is CAWRDGQTLQAQHF. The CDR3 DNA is TGTGCCTGGAGAGACGGACAGACCCTACAGGCCCAGCATTTT.

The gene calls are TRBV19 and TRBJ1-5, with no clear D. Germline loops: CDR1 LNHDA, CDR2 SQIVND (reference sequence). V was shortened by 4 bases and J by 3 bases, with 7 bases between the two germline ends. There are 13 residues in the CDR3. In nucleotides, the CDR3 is TGTGCCAGTAGTACAGCTTACAATCAGCCCCAGCATTTT. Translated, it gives CASSTAYNQPQHF.

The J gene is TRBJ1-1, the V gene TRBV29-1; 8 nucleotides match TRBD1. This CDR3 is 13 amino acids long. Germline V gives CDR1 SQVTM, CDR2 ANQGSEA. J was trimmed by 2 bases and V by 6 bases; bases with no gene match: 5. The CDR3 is CSVPGTGNTEAFF. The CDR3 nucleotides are TGCAGCGTACCCGGGACAGGAAACACTGAAGCTTTCTTT. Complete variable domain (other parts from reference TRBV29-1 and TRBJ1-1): SAVISQKPSRDICQRGTSLTIQCQVDSQVTMMFWYRQQPGQSLTLIATANQGSEATYESGFVIDKFPISRPNLTFSTLTVSNMSPEDSSIYLCSVPGTGNTEAFFGQGTRLTVV.

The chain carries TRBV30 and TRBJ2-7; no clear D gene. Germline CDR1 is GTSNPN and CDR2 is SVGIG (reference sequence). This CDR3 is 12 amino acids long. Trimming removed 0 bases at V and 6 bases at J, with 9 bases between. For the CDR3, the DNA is TGTGCCTGGAGTGTACCGGCAAGCGAGCAGTACTTC. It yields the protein CAWSVPASEQYF.